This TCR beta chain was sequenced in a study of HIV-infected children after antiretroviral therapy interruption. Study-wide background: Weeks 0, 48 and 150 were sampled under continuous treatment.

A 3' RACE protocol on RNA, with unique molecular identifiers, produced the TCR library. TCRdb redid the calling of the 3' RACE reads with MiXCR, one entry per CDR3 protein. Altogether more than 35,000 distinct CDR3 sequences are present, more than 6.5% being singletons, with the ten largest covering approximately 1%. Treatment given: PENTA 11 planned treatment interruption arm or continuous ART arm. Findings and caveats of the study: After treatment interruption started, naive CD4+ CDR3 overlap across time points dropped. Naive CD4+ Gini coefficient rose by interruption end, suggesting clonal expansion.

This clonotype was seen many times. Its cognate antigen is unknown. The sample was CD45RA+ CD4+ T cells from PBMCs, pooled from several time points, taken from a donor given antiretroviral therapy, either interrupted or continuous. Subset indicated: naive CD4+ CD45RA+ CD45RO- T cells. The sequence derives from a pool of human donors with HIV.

The DNA of the CDR3 is TGTGCCAGCAGTCACGATATCGGGGAAGAGCAGTTCTTC. Encoded protein: CASSHDIGEEQFF. The chain joins TRBV12-3 or TRBV12-4 to TRBJ2-1, with D maybe TRBD2 (5 bases). The CDR3 loop spans 13 amino acids. V dropped 5 bases and J dropped 10 bases, with 15 bases sitting between them.